The T cell receptor (beta chain) described here comes from a study of CXCR3-negative and CXCR3-positive naive CD8 T cells. CD45RO-CCR7+CD27+CD95- characterized naive CD8+ T cells. Whole-study findings and limits: In both naive subsets diversity was comparably high, whereas memory CD8+ cells showed much lower diversity. TRBV-TRBJ usage matched between naive CXCR3-negative and CXCR3-positive cells but not between memory cells. Researchers report CXCR3 expression partially decreased after cryopreservation, with fresh PBMCs used in most assays. Greater hydrophobicity was found in TRB CDR3s of CXCR3-positive naive cells than of CXCR3-negative naive cells.

This CDR3 has 15 amino acids. CDR1 and CDR2 (germline): SEHNR, FQNEAQ (reference sequence). All TRB cDNA libraries came from 5' RACE performed with UMI labels. TCRdb re-called the 5' RACE reads; one entry per CDR3 protein, DNA not given. The specimen's table records 85,000 to 120,000 distinct CDR3 sequences. Of note for this clonotype: As yet, its antigen is unknown.

What was sequenced was naive CXCR3+ CD8+ T cells from blood. Subset meaning: CD45RO-CCR7+CD27+CD95- naive CD8+ T cells expressing CXCR3 (TNR3+). The TCR originated in a human donor in good health. Some clones in this sample may be carry-over from other donors' samples. The V gene is TRBV7-9, the J gene TRBJ1-1. Here the CDR3 reads CASSLGQGLNTEAFF.